This T cell receptor (beta chain) was recorded in a study of PD-L1 blockade in urothelial cancer. Background on the study: Blood was subjected to analysis at 3 weeks (second dose) and 6 weeks following treatment start. Study-level results: Pretreatment peripheral blood TCR clonality that fell below the median predicted better survival among the patients studied.

The V gene's germline CDR1 is MGHRA and CDR2 YSYEKL. The CDR3 loop spans 14 amino acids. Generated by immunoSEQ multiplex PCR, the TCRdb table keeps only in-frame clones and is missing some. The sample has some 84,000 clones, over 80% seen once. In the case of this clone: Its specificity is unknown. The junction does not match germline at one end; this may be a read error.

Locally advanced or metastatic urothelial carcinoma affected the patients. The V call is TRBV4-1, the J call TRBJ1-3, with 10 bases fitting TRBD1. The TCR sequence derives from a man aged 65-85 years with urothelial cancer. The specimen comprised PBMCs, sampled around atezolizumab (anti-PD-L1) treatment. CDR3 amino acids: CASSQTPGDRGIGF. The CDR3 region has the DNA TGCGCCAGCAGCCAAACCCCTGGGGACAGGGGTATTGGTTTT.